One sample yielded the 9 T cell receptor beta chains listed below, sequenced in a study of blood T cell repertoires in COVID-19 (dated by TCRdb to 2020 to 2021). The library relied on the immunoSEQ multiplex PCR assay. TCRdb re-hosts the immuneACCESS table, in-frame sequences only. Its copies lack some clones; in the studies checked, an unresolved V gene accounts for under half of them, and the cause for the rest is not known. Across this sample there are 90,000 to 100,000 clones, with roughly 80% seen only once. The ten largest make up roughly 17% of the sample. The specimen sequenced was peripheral blood. These receptors were taken from a woman in her fifties or sixties with acute or convalescent COVID-19.

This clone was counted only a few times. The V call is TRBV18, the J call TRBJ2-7; a possible D gene is TRBD2 (5 bases). CDR3 length equals 14 residues. V shed 2 bases and J shed 2 bases, with 10 bases lying between them. Germline V gives CDR1 KGHSH, CDR2 LQKENI. This chain's CDR3 is CASSPASTPYEQYF. Here the CDR3 DNA reads TGTGCCAGCTCACCAGCTAGCACCCCCTACGAGCAGTACTTC.

This clone has just a few counts. The V gene is TRBV2, the J gene TRBJ1-2; TRBD1 aligns across 7 bases. This CDR3 contains 15 residues. Germline CDR1 reads SNHLY; CDR2 reads FYNNEI. After removal of 7 bases from V and 5 bases from J, the junction contained 13 bases not matched to a gene. The CDR3: CASNKEPGGSYGYTF. CDR3 sequence (DNA): TGTGCCAGCAATAAAGAGCCAGGGGGAAGTTATGGCTACACCTTC.

The chain employs TRBV19 and TRBJ1-2, with TRBD1 as a possible D gene (6 bases). Germline V gene lookup returns CDR1 LNHDA and CDR2 SQIVND (reference sequence). The CDR3 is made up of 16 amino acids. The V gene lost 6 bases and the J gene lost 0 bases, with 17 bases spanning the gap. The DNA of the CDR3 is TGTGCCAGTAGCAATCTAGGACAGACGGCTAACTATGGCTACACCTTC. Amino acids: CASSNLGQTANYGYTF.

The chain couples TRBV2 to TRBJ1-1; TRBD1 matches at 9 bases. Trimming removed 10 bases from V and 5 bases from J; junction bases left unmatched: 5. The V gene's germline CDR1 is SNHLY and CDR2 FYNNEI. This CDR3 contains 12 residues. For the CDR3, the DNA is TGTGCCATTAGGACAGGGGAAACTGAAGCTTTCTTT. This sequence encodes CAIRTGETEAFF.

V usage is TRBV27 and J usage is TRBJ2-3; D gene unclear. This CDR3 has 14 amino acids. Germline values: CDR1 MNHEY, CDR2 SMNVEV (reference sequence). V gave up 5 bases and J gave up 4 bases, with 13 bases separating them. The DNA of the CDR3 is TGTGCCAGCAGTCCCGCCGGCCGGGCAGATACGCAGTATTTT. The encoded protein is CASSPAGRADTQYF.

V is TRBV7-2 and J is TRBJ1-2; the D gene is possibly TRBD1 (5 bases). CDR1 is SGHTA and CDR2 is FQGNSA in the germline V gene. The CDR3 is 15 residues long. The V end lost 5 bases, the J end lost 0 bases, and 13 bases lay between the germline ends. CDR3 nucleotides: TGTGCCAGCAGCCCAGATAGGGGTTCTAACTATGGCTACACCTTC. Translation: CASSPDRGSNYGYTF.

This clone was counted once. This chain connects TRBV30 to TRBJ1-3, with no clear D. Trimming left V 0 bases short and J 0 bases short, with 3 bases between. The length of the CDR3 is 13 residues. Germline-derived CDR1 and CDR2 are GTSNPN and SVGIG (reference sequence). The CDR3 DNA is TGTGCCTGGAGTGTATACTCTGGAAACACCATATATTTT. It encodes CAWSVYSGNTIYF.

The genes are TRBV6-5 and TRBJ1-6, with D tentatively TRBD1 (6 bases). Germline CDR1 MNHEY, CDR2 SVGAGI. This CDR3 is 14 amino acids long. Trimming shortened V by 5 bases and J by 4 bases, and 9 bases separated the two germline ends. The CDR3 region is CASSTGLYNSPLHF. DNA for the CDR3: TGTGCCAGCAGTACAGGGTTGTATAATTCACCCCTCCACTTT.

This clone has more than one count but fewer than ten. CDR3 in amino acids: CASSLGTGVYNQPQHF. The CDR3 DNA is TGTGCCAGCAGCTTAGGGACAGGCGTTTACAATCAGCCCCAGCATTTT. The chain combines TRBV11-2 with TRBJ1-5; TRBD1 aligns across 7 bases. The CDR3 is 16 amino acids. Trimming took 1 base from V and 3 from J; bases not matched to a gene: 6. Germline CDR1 SGHAT, CDR2 FQNNGV.